This T cell receptor (beta chain) was documented in a study of spatial heterogeneity in lung cancer. On the study more broadly: Counts of TCR transcripts in tumor regions tracked strongly with a T cell module score that came from matched bulk RNA-seq.

As to time point: sample taken at primary tumor resection. Unsorted samples of tumor, nontumor lung or frozen PBMC had their whole RNA sequenced. This clonotype was seen many times. Its antigen is still unknown. TCR cDNA molecules each had a unique molecular identifier. TCRdb itself ran the 5' RACE reads through MiXCR, one entry per CDR3 protein. There are roughly 3,000 distinct CDR3 sequences in the sample; around 6% occur only once, and around 8.5% lies in the top ten. Study-level points and caveats: Higher tumor mutation counts went along with higher counts of expanded intratumoral alpha and beta TCRs. Ubiquitous expanded TCR counts tracked ubiquitous nonsynonymous mutations; regional expanded TCR counts tracked regional nonsynonymous mutations.

Trimming removed 2 bases from V and 5 bases from J, with 7 bases in between. The CDR3 runs to 13 residues. From germline, CDR1 is MGHRA and CDR2 YSYEKL. The genes are TRBV4-1 and TRBJ2-1; TRBD2 is a possible D gene (5 bases). Sequenced material: lung tumor tissue, taken at surgery. This clonotype was sampled from a male donor with early-stage non-small cell lung cancer. CDR3 sequence reads: CASSQRGDNEQFF. The CDR3 bases are TGCGCCAGCAGCCAACGGGGAGACAATGAGCAGTTCTTC.